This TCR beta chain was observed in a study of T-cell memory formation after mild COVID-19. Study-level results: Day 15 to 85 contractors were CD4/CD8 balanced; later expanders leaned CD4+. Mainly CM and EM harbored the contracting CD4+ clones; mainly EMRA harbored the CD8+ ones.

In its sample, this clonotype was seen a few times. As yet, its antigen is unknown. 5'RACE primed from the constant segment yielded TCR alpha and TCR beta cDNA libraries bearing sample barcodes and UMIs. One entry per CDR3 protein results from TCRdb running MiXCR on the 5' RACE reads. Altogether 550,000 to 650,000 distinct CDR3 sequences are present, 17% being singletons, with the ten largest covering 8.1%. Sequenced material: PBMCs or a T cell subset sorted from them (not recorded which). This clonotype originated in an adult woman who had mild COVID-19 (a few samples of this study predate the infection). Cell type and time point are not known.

CDR3 nucleotide sequence: TGTGCCAGCAGCCCCACGGGGCGCGGTTCACCCCTCCACTTT. Protein: CASSPTGRGSPLHF. This chain links TRBV7-3 with TRBJ1-6; D perhaps matches TRBD1 (5 bases). The CDR3 contains 14 residues. Between the trimmed V and J ends, which lost 5 bases and 9 bases, there was a span of 14 bases. Looked up from germline, CDR1 is SGHTA and CDR2 is FQGTGA.